These 5 T cell receptor beta chains were all obtained from the same sample, sequenced in a study of blood T cells in healthy people across ages. Next came a second PCR, run for about 7 to 12 cycles, which used a sample-barcoded 5' primer along with a J-beta primer mix. MiXCR, applied by TCRdb to the 5' RACE reads, yields one record per CDR3 protein. The top ten clones hold about 2.1% of a sample with about 1.8 million distinct CDR3 sequences, around 48% of them seen once. Sample: blood. All receptors derive from a woman aged 40 to 55 in good health.

The V gene is TRBV9, the J gene TRBJ2-3; the D gene is possibly TRBD1 (5 bases). V gave up 0 bases and J gave up 2 bases, with 13 bases separating them. The CDR3 length is 16 residues. Per the germline V gene, CDR1 is SGDLS and CDR2 is YYNGEE. CDR3 sequence: CASSVGPARDTDTQYF. For the CDR3, the DNA is TGTGCCAGCAGCGTAGGCCCGGCCAGGGACACAGATACGCAGTATTTT.

This clonotype appeared a few times. The genes are TRBV6-2 or TRBV6-3 and TRBJ2-7; weak D call: TRBD2 (6 bases). The J call is in doubt because the DNA end fits TRBJ2-5 better. CDR1 and CDR2 (germline): MNHEY, SVGEGT. The CDR3 sequence is 14 residues long. For the CDR3, the DNA is TGTGCCAGCCGAGAGAAGAGGGGAGGAGAGACCCAGTACTTC. Its protein is CASREKRGGETQYF.

The chain is built from TRBV24-1 and TRBJ2-3; 9 nucleotides match TRBD2. The germline CDR1 and CDR2 sequences are KGHDR and SFDVKD. V lost 3 bases, J lost 1 base, and 1 base stayed unmatched. This CDR3 region has 15 residues. CDR3 loop: CATSDSGGRTDTQYF. CDR3 nucleotides: TGTGCCACCAGTGATAGCGGGGGGCGCACAGATACGCAGTATTTT.

The chain carries TRBV15 and TRBJ2-5, with D possibly TRBD2 on 7 matching bases. Germline V gives CDR1 LNHNV, CDR2 YYDKDF (reference sequence). CDR3 length equals 14 residues. The V end lost 9 bases, the J end lost 2 bases, and 16 bases lay between the germline ends. The CDR3 nucleotides read TGTGCCACAGAGGGGGGGGGGTTACAAGAGACCCAGTACTTC. It codes for CATEGGGLQETQYF.

V and J are TRBV20-1 and TRBJ1-5; 10 positions agree with TRBD1. CDR1 and CDR2 from the germline V gene are DFQATT and SNEGSKA (reference sequence). V was clipped by 4 bases and J by 10 bases; unmatched bases: 7. The CDR3 runs to 13 residues. The CDR3 here is CSANGDRGFPQHF. CDR3 DNA: TGCAGTGCTAATGGGGACAGGGGATTTCCCCAGCATTTT.